The clone carrying this TCR beta chain was seen more than once but under ten times. The method was immunoSEQ multiplex PCR; TCRdb's version includes in-frame clones alone and lacks a portion of them. Here the sample spans about 59,000 clones, 93% being singletons. This record comes from a study of T cell changes during pregnancy in multiple sclerosis. The CDR3 sequence is 15 residues long. Germline V CDR1 and CDR2: MNHEY, SMNVEV (reference sequence). V was cut by 6 bases and J by 4 bases, with 19 bases left in between. The starting material was CD8+ T cells from peripheral blood mononuclear cells, obtained in the third trimester of pregnancy. This TCR came from a female donor with multiple sclerosis, enrolled in a pregnancy study. The rearrangement uses TRBV27 and TRBJ2-7, with D possibly matching TRBD2 (5 bases). CDR3 amino acids: CASSWTRAVIYEQYF. CDR3 nucleotides: TGTGCCAGCAGCTGGACGCGGGCTGTGATATACGAGCAGTACTTC.